This TCR beta chain comes out of a study of HIV-infected patients and healthy controls. This clonotype came up many times. TCRdb re-called the 5' RACE reads through MiXCR, storing one row per CDR3 protein. The data show around 18,000 distinct CDR3 sequences, with around 17% seen just once and less than 30% held by the top ten. Sequenced input: CD8+ T cells from blood. The TCR sequence derives from a human donor in good health.

CDR3 sequence: CASSVANPSNYGYTF. The DNA for the CDR3 is TGTGCCAGCAGCGTAGCGAATCCCTCTAACTATGGCTACACCTTC. This sequence joins TRBV9 and TRBJ1-2; no clear D. Between the trimmed V and J ends, which lost 0 bases and 0 bases, there was a span of 9 bases. CDR3 length equals 15 residues. Germline CDR1 SGDLS, CDR2 YYNGEE.